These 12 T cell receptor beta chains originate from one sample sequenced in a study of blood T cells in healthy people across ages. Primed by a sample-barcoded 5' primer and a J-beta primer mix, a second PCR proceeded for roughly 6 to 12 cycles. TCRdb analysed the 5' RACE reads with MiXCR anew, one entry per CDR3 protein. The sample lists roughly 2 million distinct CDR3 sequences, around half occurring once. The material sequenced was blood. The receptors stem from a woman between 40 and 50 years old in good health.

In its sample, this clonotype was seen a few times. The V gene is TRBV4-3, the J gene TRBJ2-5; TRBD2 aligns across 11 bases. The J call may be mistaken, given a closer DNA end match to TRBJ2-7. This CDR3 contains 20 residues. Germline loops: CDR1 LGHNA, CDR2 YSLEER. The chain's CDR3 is CASSQDPRSVAGGFKHEQYF. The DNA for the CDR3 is TGCGCCAGCAGCCAAGATCCGCGTTCGGTAGCGGGGGGGTTTAAGCACGAGCAGTACTTC.

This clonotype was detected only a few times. The CDR3 here is CASSSLRGDPYEQYF. The CDR3 coding sequence is TGTGCCAGCAGTTCGCTCAGGGGGGATCCCTACGAGCAGTACTTC. The rearrangement joins TRBV27 to TRBJ2-5; D is perhaps TRBD1 (7 bases). The DNA end lines up better with TRBJ2-7; the J call may be wrong. Germline CDR1 reads MNHEY; CDR2 reads SMNVEV (reference sequence). The CDR3 is made up of 15 amino acids.

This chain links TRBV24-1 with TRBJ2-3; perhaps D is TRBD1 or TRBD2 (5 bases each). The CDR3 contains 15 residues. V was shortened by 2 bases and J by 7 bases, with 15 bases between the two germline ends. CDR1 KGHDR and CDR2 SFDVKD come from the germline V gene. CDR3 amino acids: CATSDWSGLANTQYF. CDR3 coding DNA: TGTGCCACCAGTGATTGGTCAGGGCTAGCAAATACGCAGTATTTT.

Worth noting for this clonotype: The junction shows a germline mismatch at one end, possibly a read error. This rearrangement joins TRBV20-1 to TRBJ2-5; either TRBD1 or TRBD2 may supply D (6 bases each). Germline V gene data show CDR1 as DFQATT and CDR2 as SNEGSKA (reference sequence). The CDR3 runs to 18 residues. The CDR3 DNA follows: TGCAGTGCTAGAACCTCACCATGGGGGGACGGGGGCCAAAAGACCCAGTACTTC. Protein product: CSARTSPWGDGGQKTQYF.

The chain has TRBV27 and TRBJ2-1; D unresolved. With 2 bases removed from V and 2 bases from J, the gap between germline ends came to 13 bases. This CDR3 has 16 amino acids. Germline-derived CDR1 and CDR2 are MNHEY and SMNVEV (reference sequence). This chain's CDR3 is CASSLGRQDPYNEQFF. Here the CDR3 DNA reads TGTGCCAGCAGTTTAGGGCGACAAGACCCCTACAATGAGCAGTTCTTC.

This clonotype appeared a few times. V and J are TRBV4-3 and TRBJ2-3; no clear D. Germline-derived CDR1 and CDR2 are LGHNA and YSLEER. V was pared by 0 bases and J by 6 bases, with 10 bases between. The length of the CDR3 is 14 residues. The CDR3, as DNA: TGCGCCAGCAGCCAAGATGGCCAGGTGGATACGCAGTATTTT. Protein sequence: CASSQDGQVDTQYF.

CDR3 amino acids: CASSVTGGGEQYF. The CDR3 region has the DNA TGTGCCAGCAGTGTGACAGGGGGGGGTGAGCAGTACTTC. This chain connects TRBV25-1 to TRBJ2-5, with 9 bases fitting TRBD1. CDR3 length: 13 residues. The V and J ends lost 4 bases and 11 bases, in that order; junction bases with no gene match: 8. CDR1 is MGHDK, CDR2 SYGVNS, per germline.

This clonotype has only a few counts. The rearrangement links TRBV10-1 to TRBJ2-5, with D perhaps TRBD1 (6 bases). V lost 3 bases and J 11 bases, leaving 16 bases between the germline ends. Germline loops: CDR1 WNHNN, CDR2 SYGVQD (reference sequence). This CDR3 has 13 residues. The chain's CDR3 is CASSDGQFLGQYF. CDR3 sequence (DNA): TGCGCCAGCAGTGACGGACAGTTCCTAGGGCAGTACTTC.

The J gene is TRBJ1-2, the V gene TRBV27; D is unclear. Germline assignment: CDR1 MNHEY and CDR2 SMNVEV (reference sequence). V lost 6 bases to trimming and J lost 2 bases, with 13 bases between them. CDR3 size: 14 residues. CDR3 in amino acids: CASSLLLGNYGYTF. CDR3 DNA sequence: TGTGCCAGCAGCCTTTTGCTGGGAAACTATGGCTACACCTTC.

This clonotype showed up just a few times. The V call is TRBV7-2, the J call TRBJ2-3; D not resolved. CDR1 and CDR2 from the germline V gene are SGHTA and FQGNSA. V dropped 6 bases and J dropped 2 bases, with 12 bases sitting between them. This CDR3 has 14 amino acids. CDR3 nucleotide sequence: TGTGCCAGCAGGGATTGGGGTAACACAGATACGCAGTATTTT. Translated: CASRDWGNTDTQYF.

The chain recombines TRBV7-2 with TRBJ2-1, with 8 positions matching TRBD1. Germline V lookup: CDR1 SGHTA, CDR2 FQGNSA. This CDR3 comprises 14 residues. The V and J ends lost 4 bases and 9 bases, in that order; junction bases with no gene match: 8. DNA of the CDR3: TGTGCCAGCAGCTCGATACAGGGGGTAGGTGAGCAGTTCTTC. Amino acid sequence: CASSSIQGVGEQFF.

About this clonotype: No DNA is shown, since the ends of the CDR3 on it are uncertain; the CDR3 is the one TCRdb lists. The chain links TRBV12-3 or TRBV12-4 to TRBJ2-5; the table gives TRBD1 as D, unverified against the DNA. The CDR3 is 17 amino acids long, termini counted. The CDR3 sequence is CASRGEVGRGSEETEYF.